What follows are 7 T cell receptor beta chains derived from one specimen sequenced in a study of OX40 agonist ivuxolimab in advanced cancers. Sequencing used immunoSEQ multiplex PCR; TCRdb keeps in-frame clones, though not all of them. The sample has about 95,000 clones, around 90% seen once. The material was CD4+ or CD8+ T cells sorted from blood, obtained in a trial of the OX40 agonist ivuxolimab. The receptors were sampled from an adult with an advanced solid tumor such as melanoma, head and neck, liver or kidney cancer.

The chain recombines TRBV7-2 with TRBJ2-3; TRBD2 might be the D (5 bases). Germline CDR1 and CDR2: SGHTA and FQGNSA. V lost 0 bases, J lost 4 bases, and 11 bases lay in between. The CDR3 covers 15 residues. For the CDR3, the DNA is TGTGCCAGCAGCTTAGCCGGGGTAAAGGCAGATACGCAGTATTTT. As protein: CASSLAGVKADTQYF.

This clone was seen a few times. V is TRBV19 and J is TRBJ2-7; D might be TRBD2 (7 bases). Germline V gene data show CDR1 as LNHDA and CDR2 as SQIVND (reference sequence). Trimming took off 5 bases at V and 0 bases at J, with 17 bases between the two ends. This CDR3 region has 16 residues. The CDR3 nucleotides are TGTGCCAGTAGTTGGGGGGCTAGCGGAAGCTCCTACGAGCAGTACTTC. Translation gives CASSWGASGSSYEQYF.

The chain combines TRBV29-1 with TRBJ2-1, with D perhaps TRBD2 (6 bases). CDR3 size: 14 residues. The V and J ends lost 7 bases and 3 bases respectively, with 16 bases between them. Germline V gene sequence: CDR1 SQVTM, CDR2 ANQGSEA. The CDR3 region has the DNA TGCAGCGCCGAAAGGGCCGGGGGCTACAATGAGCAGTTCTTC. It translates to CSAERAGGYNEQFF.

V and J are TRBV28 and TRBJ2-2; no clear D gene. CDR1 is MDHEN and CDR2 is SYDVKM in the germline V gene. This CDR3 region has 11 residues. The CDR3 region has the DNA TGTGCTACCCGAGTCACCGGGGAGCTGTTTTTT. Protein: CATRVTGELFF.

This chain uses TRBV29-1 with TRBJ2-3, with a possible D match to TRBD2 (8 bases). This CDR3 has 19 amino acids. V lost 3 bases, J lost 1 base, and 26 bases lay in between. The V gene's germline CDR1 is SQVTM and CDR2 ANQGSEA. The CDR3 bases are TGCAGCGTTGAGAGGTCTCTCGGGACAGAACTAGCGGGCACAGATACGCAGTATTTT. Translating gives CSVERSLGTELAGTDTQYF.

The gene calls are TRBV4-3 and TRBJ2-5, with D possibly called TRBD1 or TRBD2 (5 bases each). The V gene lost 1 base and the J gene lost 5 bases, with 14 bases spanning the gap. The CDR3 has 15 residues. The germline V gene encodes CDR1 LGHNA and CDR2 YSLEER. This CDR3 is CASSQALGWGETQYF. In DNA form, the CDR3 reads TGCGCCAGCAGCCAAGCCCTCGGGTGGGGGGAGACCCAGTACTTC.

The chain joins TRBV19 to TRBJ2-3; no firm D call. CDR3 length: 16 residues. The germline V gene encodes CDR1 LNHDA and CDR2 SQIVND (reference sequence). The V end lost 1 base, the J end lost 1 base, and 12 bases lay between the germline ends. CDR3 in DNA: TGTGCCAGTAGTATAGGCATCCCTGGGGGCACAGATACGCAGTATTTT. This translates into CASSIGIPGGTDTQYF.